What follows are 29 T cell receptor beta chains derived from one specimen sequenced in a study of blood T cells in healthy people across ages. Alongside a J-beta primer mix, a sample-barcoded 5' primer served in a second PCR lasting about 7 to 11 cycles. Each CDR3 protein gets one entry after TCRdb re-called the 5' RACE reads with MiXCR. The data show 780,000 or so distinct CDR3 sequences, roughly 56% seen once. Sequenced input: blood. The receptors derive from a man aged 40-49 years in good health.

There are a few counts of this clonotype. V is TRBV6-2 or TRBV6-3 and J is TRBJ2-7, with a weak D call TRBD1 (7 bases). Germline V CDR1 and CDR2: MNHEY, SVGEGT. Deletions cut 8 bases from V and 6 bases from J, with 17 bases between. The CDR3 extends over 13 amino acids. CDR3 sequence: CASGPLAGGEQYF. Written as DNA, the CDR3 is TGTGCCAGCGGGCCACTAGCAGGGGGCGAGCAGTACTTC.

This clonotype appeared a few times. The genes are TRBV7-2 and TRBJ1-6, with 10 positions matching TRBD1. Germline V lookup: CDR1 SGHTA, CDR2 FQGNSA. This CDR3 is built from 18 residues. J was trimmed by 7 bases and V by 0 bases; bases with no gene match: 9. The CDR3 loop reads CASSLAVGGTGVNSPLHF. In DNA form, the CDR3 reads TGTGCCAGCAGCTTAGCGGTTGGCGGGACAGGGGTAAATTCACCCCTCCACTTT.

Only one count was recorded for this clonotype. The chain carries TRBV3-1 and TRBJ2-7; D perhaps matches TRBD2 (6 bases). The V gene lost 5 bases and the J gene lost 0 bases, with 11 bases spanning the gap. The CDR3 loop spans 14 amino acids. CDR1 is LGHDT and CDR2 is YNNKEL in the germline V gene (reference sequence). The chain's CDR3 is CASSKRRDSYEQYF. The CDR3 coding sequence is TGTGCCAGCAGCAAAAGGCGGGACTCCTACGAGCAGTACTTC.

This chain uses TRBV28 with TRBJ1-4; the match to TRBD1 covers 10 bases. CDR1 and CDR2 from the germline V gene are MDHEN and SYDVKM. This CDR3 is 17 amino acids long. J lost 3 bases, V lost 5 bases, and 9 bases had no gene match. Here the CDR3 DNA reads TGTGCCAGCAGTGGGACAGGGGTCGCGGGGGCTAATGAAAAACTGTTTTTT. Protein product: CASSGTGVAGANEKLFF.

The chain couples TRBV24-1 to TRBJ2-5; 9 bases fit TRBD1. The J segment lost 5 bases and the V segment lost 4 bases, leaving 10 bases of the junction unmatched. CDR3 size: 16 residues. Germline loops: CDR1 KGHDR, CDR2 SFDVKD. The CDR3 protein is CATSDQGTGLAETQYF. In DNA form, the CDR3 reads TGTGCCACCAGTGACCAGGGGACAGGGTTGGCGGAGACCCAGTACTTC.

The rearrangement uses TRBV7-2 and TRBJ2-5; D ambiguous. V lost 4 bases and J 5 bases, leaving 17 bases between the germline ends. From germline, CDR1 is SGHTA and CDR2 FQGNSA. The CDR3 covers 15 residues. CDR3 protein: CASSSSGGLSETQYF. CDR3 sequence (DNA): TGTGCCAGCAGCTCCTCTGGTGGGCTAAGCGAGACCCAGTACTTC.

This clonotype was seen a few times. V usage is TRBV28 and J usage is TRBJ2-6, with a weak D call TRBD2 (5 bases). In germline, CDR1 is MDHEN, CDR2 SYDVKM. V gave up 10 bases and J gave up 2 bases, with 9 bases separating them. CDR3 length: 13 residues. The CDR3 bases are TGTGCCATCATGGGAGCTGGGGCCAACGTCCTGACTTTC. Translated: CAIMGAGANVLTF.

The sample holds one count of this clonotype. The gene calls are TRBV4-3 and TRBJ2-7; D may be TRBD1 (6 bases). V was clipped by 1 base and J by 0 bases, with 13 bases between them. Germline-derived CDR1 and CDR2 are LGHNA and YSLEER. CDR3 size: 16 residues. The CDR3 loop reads CASSQGGHRTSYEQYF. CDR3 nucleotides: TGCGCCAGCAGCCAAGGGGGACATCGGACCTCCTACGAGCAGTACTTC.

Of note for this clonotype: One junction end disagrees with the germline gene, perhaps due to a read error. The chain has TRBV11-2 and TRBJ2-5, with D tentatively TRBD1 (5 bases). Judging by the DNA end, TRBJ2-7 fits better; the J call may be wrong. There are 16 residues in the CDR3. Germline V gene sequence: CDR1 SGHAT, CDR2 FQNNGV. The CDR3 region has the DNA TGTGCCAGCAGCTTAGAAACAGGACCTTCCTCCCACGAGCAGTACTTC. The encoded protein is CASSLETGPSSHEQYF.

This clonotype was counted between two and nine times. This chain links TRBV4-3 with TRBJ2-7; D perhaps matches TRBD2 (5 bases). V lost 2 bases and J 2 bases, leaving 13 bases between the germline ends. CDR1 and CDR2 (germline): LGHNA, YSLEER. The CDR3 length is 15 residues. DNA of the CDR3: TGCGCCAGCAGCCAATTTAATAGCGACCCCTACGAGCAGTACTTC. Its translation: CASSQFNSDPYEQYF.

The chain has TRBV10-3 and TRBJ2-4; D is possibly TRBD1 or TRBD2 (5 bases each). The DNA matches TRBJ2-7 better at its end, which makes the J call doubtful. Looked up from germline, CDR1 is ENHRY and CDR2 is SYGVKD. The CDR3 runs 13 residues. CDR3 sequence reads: CATNQGRLCEQYF. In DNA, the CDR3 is TGTGCCACGAATCAGGGACGACTATGCGAGCAGTACTTC.

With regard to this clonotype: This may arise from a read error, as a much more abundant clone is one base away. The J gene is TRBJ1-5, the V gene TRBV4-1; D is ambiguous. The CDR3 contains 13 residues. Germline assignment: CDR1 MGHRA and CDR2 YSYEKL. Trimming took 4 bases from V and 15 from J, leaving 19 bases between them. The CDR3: CASSLPGEENVHF. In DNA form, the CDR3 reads TGCGCCAGCAGCCTCCCCGGGGAGGAAAATGTGCATTTT.

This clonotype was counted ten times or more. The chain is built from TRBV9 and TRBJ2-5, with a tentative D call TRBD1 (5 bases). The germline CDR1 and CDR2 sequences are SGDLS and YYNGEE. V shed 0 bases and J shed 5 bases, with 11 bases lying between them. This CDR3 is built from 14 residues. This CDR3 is CASSVGVGQETQYF. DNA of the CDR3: TGTGCCAGCAGCGTAGGGGTGGGGCAGGAGACCCAGTACTTC.

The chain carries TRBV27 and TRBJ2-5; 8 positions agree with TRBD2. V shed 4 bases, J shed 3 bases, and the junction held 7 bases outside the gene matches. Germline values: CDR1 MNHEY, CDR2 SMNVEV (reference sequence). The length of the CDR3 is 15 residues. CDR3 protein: CASSYGLAPKETQYF. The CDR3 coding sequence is TGTGCCAGCAGTTATGGACTAGCCCCAAAAGAGACCCAGTACTTC.

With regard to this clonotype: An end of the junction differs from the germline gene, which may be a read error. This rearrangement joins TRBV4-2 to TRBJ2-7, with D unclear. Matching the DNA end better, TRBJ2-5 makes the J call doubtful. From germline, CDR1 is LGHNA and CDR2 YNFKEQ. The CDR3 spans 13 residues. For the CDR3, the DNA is TGTGCCGGCAGCCGGAATCTCGGGGAGACCCAGTACTTC. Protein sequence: CAGSRNLGETQYF.

The CDR3: CASSLVARGDNEQFF. The CDR3 region has the DNA TGTGCCAGCAGCTTAGTCGCGAGAGGGGACAATGAGCAGTTCTTC. The chain combines TRBV7-2 with TRBJ2-1; D may correspond to TRBD1 or TRBD2 (5 bases each). This CDR3 has 15 residues. V gave up 1 base and J gave up 5 bases, with 12 bases separating them. Germline-derived CDR1 and CDR2 are SGHTA and FQGNSA.

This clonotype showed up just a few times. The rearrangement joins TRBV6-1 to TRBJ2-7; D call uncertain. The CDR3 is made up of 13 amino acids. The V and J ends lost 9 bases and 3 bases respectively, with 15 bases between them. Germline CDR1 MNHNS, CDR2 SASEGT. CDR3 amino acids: CASSSSRNYEQYF. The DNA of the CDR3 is TGTGCCAGTTCATCCTCAAGAAACTACGAGCAGTACTTC.

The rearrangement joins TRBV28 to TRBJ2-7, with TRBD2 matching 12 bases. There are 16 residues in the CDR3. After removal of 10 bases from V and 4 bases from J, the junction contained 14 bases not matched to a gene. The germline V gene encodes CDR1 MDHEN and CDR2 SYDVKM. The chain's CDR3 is CANASGRAFTLYEQYF. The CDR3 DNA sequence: TGTGCCAACGCTAGCGGGAGGGCATTCACGTTATACGAGCAGTACTTC.

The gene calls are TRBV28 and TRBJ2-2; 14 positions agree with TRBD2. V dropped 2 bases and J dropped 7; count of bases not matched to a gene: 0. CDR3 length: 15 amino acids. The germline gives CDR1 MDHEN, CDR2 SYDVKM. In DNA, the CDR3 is TGTGCCAGCAGTTTAGGACTAGCGGGAGGCGGGGAGCTGTTTTTT. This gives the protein CASSLGLAGGGELFF.

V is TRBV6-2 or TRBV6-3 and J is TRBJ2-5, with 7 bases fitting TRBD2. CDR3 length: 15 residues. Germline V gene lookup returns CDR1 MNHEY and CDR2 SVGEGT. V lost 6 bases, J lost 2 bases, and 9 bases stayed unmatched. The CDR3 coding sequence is TGTGCCAGCAGCTCCGGCTCGGGGGGACAAGAGACCCAGTACTTC. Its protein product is CASSSGSGGQETQYF.

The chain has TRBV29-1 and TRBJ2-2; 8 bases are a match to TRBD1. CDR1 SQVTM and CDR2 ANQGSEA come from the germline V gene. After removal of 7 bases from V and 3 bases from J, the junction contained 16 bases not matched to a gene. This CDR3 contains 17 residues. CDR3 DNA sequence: TGCAGCGCCCAAAGGGGCAGGGGGCGAAGTCACACCGGGGAGCTGTTTTTT. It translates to CSAQRGRGRSHTGELFF.

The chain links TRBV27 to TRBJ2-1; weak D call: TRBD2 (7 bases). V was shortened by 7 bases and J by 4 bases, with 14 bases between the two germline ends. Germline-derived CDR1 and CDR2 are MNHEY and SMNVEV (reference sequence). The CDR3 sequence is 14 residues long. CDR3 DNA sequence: TGTGCCAGCACCCGGGGGGCACTGTACAATGAGCAGTTCTTC. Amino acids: CASTRGALYNEQFF.

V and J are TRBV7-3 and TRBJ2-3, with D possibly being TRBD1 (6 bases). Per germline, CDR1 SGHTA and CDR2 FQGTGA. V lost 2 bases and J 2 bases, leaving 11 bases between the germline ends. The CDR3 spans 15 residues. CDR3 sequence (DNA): TGTGCCAGCAGCTTACAGGCAGGGGTCACAGATACGCAGTATTTT. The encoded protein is CASSLQAGVTDTQYF.

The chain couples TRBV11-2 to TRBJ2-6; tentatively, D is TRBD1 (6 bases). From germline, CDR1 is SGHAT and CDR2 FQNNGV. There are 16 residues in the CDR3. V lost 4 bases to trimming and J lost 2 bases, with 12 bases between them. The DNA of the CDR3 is TGTGCCAGCAGCTCGCCACAGGGACCTGGGGCCAACGTCCTGACTTTC. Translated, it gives CASSSPQGPGANVLTF. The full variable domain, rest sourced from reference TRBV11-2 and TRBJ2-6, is EAGVAQSPRYKIIEKRQSVAFWCNPISGHATLYWYQQILGQGPKLLIQFQNNGVVDDSQLPKDRFSAERLKGVDSTLKIQPAKLEDSAVYLCASSSPQGPGANVLTFGAGSRLTVL.

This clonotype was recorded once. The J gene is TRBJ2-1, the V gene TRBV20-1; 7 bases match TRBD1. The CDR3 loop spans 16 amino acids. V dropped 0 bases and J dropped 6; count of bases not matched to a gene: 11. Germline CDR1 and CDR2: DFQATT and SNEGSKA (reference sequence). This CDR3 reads CSARDKLQGEGNEQFF. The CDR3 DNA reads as TGCAGTGCTAGAGATAAATTGCAGGGGGAAGGCAATGAGCAGTTCTTC.

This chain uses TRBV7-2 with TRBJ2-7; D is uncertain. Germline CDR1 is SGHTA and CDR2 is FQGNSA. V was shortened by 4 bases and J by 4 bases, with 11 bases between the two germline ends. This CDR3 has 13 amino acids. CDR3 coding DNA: TGTGCCAGCAGCTCGCTTATGTCATACGAGCAGTACTTC. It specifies CASSSLMSYEQYF.

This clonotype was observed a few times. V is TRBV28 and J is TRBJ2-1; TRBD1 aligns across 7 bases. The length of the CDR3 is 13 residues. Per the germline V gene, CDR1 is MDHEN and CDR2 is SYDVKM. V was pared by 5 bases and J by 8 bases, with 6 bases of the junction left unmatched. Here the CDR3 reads CASSQQGPHEQFF. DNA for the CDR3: TGTGCCAGCAGTCAACAGGGGCCCCATGAGCAGTTCTTC.

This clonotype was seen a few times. DNA of the CDR3: TGCGCCAGCAGCCAAGAGGGGGGTTGGACTGAAGCTTTCTTT. Amino acid sequence: CASSQEGGWTEAFF. The chain has TRBV4-1 and TRBJ1-1; D is possibly TRBD1 (5 bases). V lost 0 bases, J lost 5 bases, and 10 bases lay in between. This CDR3 contains 14 residues. Germline CDR1 reads MGHRA; CDR2 reads YSYEKL.

In DNA form, the CDR3 reads TGTGCCAGCAGCGCAGGAGATGCAACTAATGAAAAACTGTTTTTT. This encodes CASSAGDATNEKLFF. The V call is TRBV9, the J call TRBJ1-4; D not resolved. V lost 3 bases, J lost 0 bases, and 9 bases lay in between. CDR1 and CDR2 (germline): SGDLS, YYNGEE. This CDR3 is 15 amino acids long.